This TCR beta chain was identified in a study of T-cell reconstitution after alpha-beta-depleted transplantation in children. This sample's TCRbeta library carried unique molecular identifier barcodes. TCRdb re-derived calls from the PCR reads in MiXCR, one entry per CDR3 protein. In the table there are about 690,000 distinct CDR3 sequences, 15% to 20% of which are singletons. V lost 5 bases, J lost 9 bases, and 15 bases lay in between. The CDR3 runs 12 residues. Germline V gene data show CDR1 as SGHDT and CDR2 as YYEEEE. The rearrangement uses TRBV5-6 and TRBJ2-7; D ambiguous. Sequencing used PBMCs from the stem cell graft donor, obtained from the stem cell graft. The sequence was collected from a human donor who donated a stem cell graft to a child with acute myeloid leukemia. CDR3 in amino acids: CASSVRRHGQYF. The CDR3 coding sequence is TGTGCCAGCAGTGTCCGGCGCCACGGGCAGTACTTC. Together with reference TRBV5-6 and TRBJ2-7, the CDR3 gives the full variable domain: DAGVTQSPTHLIKTRGQQVTLRCSPKSGHDTVSWYQQALGQGPQFIFQYYEEEERQRGNFPDRFSGHQFPNYSSELNVNALLLGDSALYLCASSVRRHGQYFGPGTRLTVT.